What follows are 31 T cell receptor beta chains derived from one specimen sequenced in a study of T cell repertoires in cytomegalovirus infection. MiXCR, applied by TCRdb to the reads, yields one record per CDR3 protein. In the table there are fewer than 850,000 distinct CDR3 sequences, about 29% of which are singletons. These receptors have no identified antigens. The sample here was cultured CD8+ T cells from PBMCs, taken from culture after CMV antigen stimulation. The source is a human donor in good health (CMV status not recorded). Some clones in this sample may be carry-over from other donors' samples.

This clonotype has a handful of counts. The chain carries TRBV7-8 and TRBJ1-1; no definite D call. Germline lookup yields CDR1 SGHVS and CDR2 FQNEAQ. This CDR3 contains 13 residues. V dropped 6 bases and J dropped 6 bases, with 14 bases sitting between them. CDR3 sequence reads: CASSPRRRPEAFF. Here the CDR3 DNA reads TGTGCCAGCAGTCCAAGACGGAGGCCTGAAGCTTTCTTT.

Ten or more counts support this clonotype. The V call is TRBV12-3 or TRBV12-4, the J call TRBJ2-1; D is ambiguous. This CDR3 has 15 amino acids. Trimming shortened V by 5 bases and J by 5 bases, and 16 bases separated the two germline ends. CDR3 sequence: CASSPPSGSNNEQFF. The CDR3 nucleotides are TGTGCCAGCAGTCCCCCAAGTGGTTCAAACAATGAGCAGTTCTTC.

In nucleotides, the CDR3 is TGTGCCAGCAGTTACCTCCTACTCAACCGGGACAGGACATTGTGGGGGGATATTCGCTACACCTTC. Protein: CASSYLLLNRDRTLWGDIRYTF. This chain joins TRBV6-6 and TRBJ1-2, with TRBD1 matching over 8 bases. The V and J ends lost 2 bases and 9 bases, in that order; junction bases with no gene match: 32. Germline CDR1 reads MNHNY; CDR2 reads SVGAGI (reference sequence). The CDR3 extends over 22 amino acids.

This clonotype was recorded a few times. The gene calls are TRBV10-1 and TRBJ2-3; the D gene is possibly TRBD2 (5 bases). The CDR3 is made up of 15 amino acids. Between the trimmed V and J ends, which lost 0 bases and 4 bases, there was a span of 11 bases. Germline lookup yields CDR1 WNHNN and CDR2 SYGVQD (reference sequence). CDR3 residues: CASSESWGVPDTQYF. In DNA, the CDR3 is TGCGCCAGCAGTGAGTCGTGGGGAGTCCCAGATACGCAGTATTTT.

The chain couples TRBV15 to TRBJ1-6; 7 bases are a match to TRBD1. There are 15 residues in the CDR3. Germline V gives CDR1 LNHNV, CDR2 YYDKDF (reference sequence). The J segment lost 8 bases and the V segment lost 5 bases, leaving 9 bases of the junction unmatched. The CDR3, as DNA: TGTGCCACCAGCGAGGACAGGCCAATCGATTCACCCCTCCACTTT. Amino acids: CATSEDRPIDSPLHF.

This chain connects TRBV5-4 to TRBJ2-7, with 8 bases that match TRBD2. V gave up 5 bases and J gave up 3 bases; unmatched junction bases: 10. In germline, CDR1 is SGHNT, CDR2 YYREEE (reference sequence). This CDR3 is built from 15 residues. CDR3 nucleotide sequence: TGTGCCAGCAGGCCGGACGGGGGGGCCGACTACGAGCAGTACTTC. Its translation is CASRPDGGADYEQYF.

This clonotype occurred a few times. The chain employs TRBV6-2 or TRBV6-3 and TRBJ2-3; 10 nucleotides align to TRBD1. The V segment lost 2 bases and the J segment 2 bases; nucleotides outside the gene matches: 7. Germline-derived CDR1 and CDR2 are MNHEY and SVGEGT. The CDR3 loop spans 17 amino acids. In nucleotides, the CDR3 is TGTGCCAGCAGTTACCCGGACAGGGGGAAGGACACAGATACGCAGTATTTT. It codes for CASSYPDRGKDTDTQYF.

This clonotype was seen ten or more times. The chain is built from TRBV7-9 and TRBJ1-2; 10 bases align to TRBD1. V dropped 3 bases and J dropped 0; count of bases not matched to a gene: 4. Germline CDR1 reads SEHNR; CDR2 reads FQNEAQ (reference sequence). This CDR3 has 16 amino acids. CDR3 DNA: TGTGCCAGCAGCTTTCGGACAGGGGGGGCTAACTATGGCTACACCTTC. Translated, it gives CASSFRTGGANYGYTF.

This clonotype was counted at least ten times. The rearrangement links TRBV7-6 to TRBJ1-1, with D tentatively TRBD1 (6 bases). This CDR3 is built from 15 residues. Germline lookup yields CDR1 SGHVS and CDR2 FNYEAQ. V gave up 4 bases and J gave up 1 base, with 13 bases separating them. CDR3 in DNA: TGTGCCAGCAGCTCTGTCTTGACAGGGAACACTGAAGCTTTCTTT. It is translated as CASSSVLTGNTEAFF.

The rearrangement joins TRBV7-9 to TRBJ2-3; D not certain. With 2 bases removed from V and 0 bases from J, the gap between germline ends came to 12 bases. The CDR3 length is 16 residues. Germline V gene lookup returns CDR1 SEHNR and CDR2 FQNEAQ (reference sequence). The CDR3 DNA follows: TGTGCCAGCAGCTTACGGCCAGCTTCTAGCACAGATACGCAGTATTTT. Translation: CASSLRPASSTDTQYF.

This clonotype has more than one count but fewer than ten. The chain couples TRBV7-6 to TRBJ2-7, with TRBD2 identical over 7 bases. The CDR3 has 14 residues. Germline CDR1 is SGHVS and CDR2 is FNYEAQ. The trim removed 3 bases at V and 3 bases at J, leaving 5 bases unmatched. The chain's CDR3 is CASSFGTTDYEQYF. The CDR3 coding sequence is TGTGCCAGCAGCTTCGGGACTACAGACTACGAGCAGTACTTC.

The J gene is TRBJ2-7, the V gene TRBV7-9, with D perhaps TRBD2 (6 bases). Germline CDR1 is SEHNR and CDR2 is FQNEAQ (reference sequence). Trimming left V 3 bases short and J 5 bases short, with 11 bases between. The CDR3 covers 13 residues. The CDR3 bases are TGTGCCAGCAGCTTTCAGGACTACCACGAGCAGTACTTC. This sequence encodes CASSFQDYHEQYF.

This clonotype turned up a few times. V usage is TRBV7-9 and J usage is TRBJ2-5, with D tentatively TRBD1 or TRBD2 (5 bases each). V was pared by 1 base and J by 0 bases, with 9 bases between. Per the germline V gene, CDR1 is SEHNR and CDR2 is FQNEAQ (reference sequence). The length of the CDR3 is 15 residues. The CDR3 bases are TGTGCCAGCAGCTTAGGGGACGCCTACCAAGAGACCCAGTACTTC. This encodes CASSLGDAYQETQYF.

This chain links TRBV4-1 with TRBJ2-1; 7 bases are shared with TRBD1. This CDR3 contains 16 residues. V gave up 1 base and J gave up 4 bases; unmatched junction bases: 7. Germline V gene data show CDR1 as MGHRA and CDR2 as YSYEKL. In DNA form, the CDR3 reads TGCGCCAGCAGCCAAGGGTGGGACAGTCGTTACAATGAGCAGTTCTTC. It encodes CASSQGWDSRYNEQFF.

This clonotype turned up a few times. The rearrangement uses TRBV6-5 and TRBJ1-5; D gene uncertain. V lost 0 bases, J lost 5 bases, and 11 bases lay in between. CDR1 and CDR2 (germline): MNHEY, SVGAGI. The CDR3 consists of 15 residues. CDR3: CASSYSINSHQPQHF. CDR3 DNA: TGTGCCAGCAGTTACTCTATCAACAGTCATCAGCCCCAGCATTTT.

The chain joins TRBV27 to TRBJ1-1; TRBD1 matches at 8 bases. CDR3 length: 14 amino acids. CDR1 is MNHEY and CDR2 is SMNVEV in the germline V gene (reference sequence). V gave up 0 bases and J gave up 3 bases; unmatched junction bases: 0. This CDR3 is CASSLSQGDTEAFF. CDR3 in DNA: TGTGCCAGCAGTTTATCACAGGGGGACACTGAAGCTTTCTTT.

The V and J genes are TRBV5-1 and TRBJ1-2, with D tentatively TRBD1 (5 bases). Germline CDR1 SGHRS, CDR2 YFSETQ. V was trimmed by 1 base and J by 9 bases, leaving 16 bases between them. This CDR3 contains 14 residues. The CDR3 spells CASSLRQLEDSYTF. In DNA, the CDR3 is TGCGCCAGCAGCTTGAGACAGCTCGAAGATAGCTACACCTTC.

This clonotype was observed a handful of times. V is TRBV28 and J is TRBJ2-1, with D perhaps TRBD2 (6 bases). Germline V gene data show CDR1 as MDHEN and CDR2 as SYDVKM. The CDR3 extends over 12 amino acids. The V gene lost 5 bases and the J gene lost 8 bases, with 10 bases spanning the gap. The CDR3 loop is CASSTSTDEQFF. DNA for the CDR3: TGTGCCAGCAGTACTAGCACCGATGAGCAGTTCTTC.

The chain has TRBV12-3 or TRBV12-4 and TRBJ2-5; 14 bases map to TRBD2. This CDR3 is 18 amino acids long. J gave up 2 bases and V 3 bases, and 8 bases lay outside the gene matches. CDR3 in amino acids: CASSLTSGGENSQETQYF. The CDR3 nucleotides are TGTGCCAGCAGTTTGACTAGCGGGGGGGAAAATTCTCAAGAGACCCAGTACTTC.

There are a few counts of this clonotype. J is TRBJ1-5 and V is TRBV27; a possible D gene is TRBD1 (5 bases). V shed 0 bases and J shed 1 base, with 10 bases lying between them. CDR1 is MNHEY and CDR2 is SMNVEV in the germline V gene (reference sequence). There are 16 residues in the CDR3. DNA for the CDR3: TGTGCCAGCAGTTTATCTGGGGGAAGGAGCAATCAGCCCCAGCATTTT. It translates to CASSLSGGRSNQPQHF.

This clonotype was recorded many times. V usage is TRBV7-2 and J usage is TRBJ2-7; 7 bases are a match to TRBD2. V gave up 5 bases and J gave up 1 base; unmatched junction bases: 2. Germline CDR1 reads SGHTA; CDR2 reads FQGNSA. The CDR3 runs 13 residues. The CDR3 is CASSRGESYEQYF. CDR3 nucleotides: TGTGCCAGCAGCCGGGGGGAGTCCTACGAGCAGTACTTC. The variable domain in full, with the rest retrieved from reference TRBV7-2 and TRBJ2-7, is GAGVSQSPSNKVTEKGKDVELRCDPISGHTALYWYRQSLGQGLEFLIYFQGNSAPDKSGLPSDRFSAERTGGSVSTLTIQRTQQEDSAVYLCASSRGESYEQYFGPGTRLTVT.

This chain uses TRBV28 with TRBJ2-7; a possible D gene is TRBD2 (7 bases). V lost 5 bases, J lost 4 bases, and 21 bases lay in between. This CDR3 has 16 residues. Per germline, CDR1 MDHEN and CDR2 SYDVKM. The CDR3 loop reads CASSPSRGGASYEQYV. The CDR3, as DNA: TGTGCCAGCAGTCCCTCGCGAGGGGGGGCCTCATACGAGCAGTACGTC.

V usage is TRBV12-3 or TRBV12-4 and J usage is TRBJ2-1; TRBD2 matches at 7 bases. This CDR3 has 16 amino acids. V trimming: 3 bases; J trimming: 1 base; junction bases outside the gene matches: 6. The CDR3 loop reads CASSFLGLGSYNEQFF. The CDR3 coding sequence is TGTGCCAGCAGTTTCTTAGGACTAGGGTCCTACAATGAGCAGTTCTTC.

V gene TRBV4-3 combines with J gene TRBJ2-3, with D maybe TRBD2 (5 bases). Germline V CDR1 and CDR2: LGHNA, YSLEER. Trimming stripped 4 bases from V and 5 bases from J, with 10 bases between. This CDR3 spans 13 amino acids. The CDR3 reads CASSPRGKDTQYF. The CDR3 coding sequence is TGCGCCAGCAGCCCCCGGGGAAAAGATACGCAGTATTTT.

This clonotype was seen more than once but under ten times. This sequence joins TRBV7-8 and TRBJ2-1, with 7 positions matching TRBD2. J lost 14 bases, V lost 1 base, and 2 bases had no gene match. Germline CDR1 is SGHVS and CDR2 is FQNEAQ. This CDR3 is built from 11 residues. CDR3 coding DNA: TGTGCCAGCAGCTTAGGGGGGGGGGAGTTCTTC. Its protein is CASSLGGGEFF.

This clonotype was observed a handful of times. CDR3 DNA sequence: TGTGCTAGTGGTTTGGGGGGGACAGGGATGAACACTGAAGCTTTCTTT. This translates into CASGLGGTGMNTEAFF. V usage is TRBV12-5 and J usage is TRBJ1-1; 9 bases are a match to TRBD1. The J segment lost 0 bases and the V segment lost 1 base, leaving 3 bases of the junction unmatched. Germline lookup yields CDR1 LGHNT and CDR2 FRNRAP. The CDR3 loop spans 16 amino acids.

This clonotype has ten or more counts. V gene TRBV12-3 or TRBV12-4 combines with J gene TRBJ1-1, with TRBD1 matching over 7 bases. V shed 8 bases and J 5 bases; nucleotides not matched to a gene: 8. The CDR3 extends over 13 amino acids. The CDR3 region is CASGAGGWTEAFF. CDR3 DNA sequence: TGTGCCAGCGGGGCAGGGGGGTGGACTGAAGCTTTCTTT.

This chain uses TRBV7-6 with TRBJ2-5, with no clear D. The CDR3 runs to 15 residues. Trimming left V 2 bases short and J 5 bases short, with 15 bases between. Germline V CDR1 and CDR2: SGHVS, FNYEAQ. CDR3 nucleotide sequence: TGTGCCAGCAGCTTATATTCCCCGGACGGGGAGACCCAGTACTTC. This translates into CASSLYSPDGETQYF.

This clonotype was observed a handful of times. CDR3 region: CASSYAGTGQSPLHF. The CDR3 DNA follows: TGTGCCAGCAGTTACGCCGGGACAGGGCAATCACCCCTCCACTTT. The chain carries TRBV6-5 and TRBJ1-6; 9 nucleotides match TRBD1. This CDR3 spans 15 amino acids. The V segment lost 2 bases and the J segment 10 bases; nucleotides outside the gene matches: 6. Germline loops: CDR1 MNHEY, CDR2 SVGAGI.

CDR3 nucleotides: TGTGCCAGCAGCTTATATGGGGCCGATGAGCAGTTCTTC. Its translation: CASSLYGADEQFF. V and J are TRBV11-3 and TRBJ2-1; a weak D match, TRBD1 (5 bases). Germline CDR1 is SGHNT and CDR2 is YENEEA. This CDR3 is 13 amino acids long. With 2 bases removed from V and 8 bases from J, the gap between germline ends came to 10 bases.

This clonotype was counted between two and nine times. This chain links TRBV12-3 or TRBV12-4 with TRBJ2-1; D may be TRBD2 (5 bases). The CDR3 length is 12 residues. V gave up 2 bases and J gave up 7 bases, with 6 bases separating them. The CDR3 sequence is CASSLWENEQFF. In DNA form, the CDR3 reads TGTGCCAGCAGTTTATGGGAGAATGAGCAGTTCTTC.